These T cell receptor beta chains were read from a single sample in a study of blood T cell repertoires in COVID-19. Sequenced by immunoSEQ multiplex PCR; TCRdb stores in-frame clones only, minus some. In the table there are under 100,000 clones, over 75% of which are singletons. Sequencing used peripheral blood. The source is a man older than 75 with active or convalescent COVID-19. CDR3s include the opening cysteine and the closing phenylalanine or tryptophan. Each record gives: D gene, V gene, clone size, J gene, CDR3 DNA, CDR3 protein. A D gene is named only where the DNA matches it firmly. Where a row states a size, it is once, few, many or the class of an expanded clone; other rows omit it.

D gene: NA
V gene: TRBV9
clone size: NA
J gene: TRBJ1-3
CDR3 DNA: TGTGCCAGCAGCGTAGAGCCGGCTGGAAACACCATATATTTT
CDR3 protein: CASSVEPAGNTIYF

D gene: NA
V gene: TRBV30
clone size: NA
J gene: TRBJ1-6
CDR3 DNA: TGTGCCTGGAGTCGTGGTAAAGGCGGTTCACCCCTCCACTTT
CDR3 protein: CAWSRGKGGSPLHF

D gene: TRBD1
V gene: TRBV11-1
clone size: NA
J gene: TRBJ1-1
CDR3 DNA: TGTGCCAGCAGCAGGGGACAGGGCAGCACTGAAGCTTTCTTT
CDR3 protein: CASSRGQGSTEAFF

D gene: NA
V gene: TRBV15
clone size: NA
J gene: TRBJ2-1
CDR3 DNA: TGTGCCACCAGCAGAGAGGCCCGAGGCCTAAACGAGCAGTTCTTC
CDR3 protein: CATSREARGLNEQFF

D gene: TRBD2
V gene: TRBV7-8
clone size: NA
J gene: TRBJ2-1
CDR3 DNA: TGTGCCAGCAGCTTACCTTTTGCACTAGCGGGGGGCTACAATGAGCAGTTCTTC
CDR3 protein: CASSLPFALAGGYNEQFF

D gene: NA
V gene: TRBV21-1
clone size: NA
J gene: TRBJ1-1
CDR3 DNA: TGTGCCAGCAGCAAAGGGACAGGGGGCTGGTTCACTGAAGCTTTCTTT
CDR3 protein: CASSKGTGGWFTEAFF

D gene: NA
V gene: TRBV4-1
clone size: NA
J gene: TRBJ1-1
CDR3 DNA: TGCGCCAGCAGCAAAGGGGCCCAAGTGGGCATGAACACTGAAGCTTTCTTT
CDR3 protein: CASSKGAQVGMNTEAFF

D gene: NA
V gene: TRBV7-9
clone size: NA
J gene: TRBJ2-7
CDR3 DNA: TGTGCCAGCAGCTCGGGCGGGGAGCAGTACTTC
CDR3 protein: CASSSGGEQYF

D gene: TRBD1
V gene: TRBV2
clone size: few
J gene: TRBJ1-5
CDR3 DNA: TGTGCCAGCAGTATGTCGATACACAGGGGCGGCCGGCCCCAGCATTTT
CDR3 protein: CASSMSIHRGGRPQHF

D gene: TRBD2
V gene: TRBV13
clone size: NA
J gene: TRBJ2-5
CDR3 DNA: TGTGCCAGCAGCCGACGGACTAGCGGAGAGACCCAGTACTTC
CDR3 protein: CASSRRTSGETQYF

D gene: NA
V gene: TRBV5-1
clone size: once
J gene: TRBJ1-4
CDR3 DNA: TGCGCCAGCAGCTTAATGACAACCGATGAAAAACTGTTTTTT
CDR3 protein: CASSLMTTDEKLFF

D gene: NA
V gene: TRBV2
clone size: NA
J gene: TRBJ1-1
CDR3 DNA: TGTGCCAGCAGTTCCAGGGTCAGGGACACTGAAGCTTTCTTT
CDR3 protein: CASSSRVRDTEAFF

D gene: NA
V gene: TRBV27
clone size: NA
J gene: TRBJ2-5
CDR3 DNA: TGTGCCAGCAGTTCCAGACAGACCCAAGAGACCCAGTACTTC
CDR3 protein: CASSSRQTQETQYF

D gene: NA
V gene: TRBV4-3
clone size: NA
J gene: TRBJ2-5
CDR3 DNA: TGCGCCAGCAGCCAAGATCGGGTCCAACTGGGGACCCAGTACTTC
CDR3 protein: CASSQDRVQLGTQYF

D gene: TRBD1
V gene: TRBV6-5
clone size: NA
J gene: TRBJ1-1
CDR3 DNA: TGTGCCAGCAGTCGTAAACAGGGGCCGGGCACTGAAGCTTTCTTT
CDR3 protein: CASSRKQGPGTEAFF